Detailed here is one TCR beta chain. The authors' processing: Estimated nucleated cell counts came from reference gene primer amplification. Repertoires were generated with immunoSEQ multiplex PCR, while TCRdb's copy carries only in-frame clones and drops some. From that table come the V and J calls and clone size; the DNA was used to work out D and trimming. Among hundreds of thousands of clones listed, around 83% were seen once. The source of the sample is a study of blood T cell repertoires in COVID-19. The wider study: Italy, Spain and the United States were the sources of the convalescent and acute COVID-19 samples. PBMCs, B-cell-depleted T cells, or T cells provided the cDNA or gDNA that made up the material.

Germline-derived CDR1 and CDR2 are SGHVS and FNYEAQ. The V and J ends lost 3 bases and 4 bases, in that order; junction bases with no gene match: 11. The CDR3 runs to 16 residues. The rearrangement joins TRBV7-6 to TRBJ2-5, with 7 bases aligning to TRBD2. The TCR originated in a woman aged 45-60 years with acute or convalescent COVID-19. The specimen sequenced was peripheral blood. CDR3 sequence: CASSFLAGVGSETQYF. The CDR3 DNA follows: TGTGCCAGCAGCTTCCTCGCGGGAGTCGGTTCAGAGACCCAGTACTTC.